This TCR beta chain is from a study of T cell responses to AZD1222 COVID-19 vaccine. Whole-study context: The analysis combined second doses at about 4 or about 12 weeks. Study outcomes and limitations: Repertoires were obtained solely post-peak T cell response. Spike-specific TCR breadth and depth grew following two AZD1222 doses. Targeting of unmutated variant regions was reportedly seen in nearly half of spike-specific TCRs.

Only in-frame clones appear in the TCRdb table, and some are missing; sequencing was by immunoSEQ multiplex PCR. The sample yields about 120,000 clones, 75% to 95% seen once. Germline V gene sequence: CDR1 SGHKS, CDR2 YYEKEE (reference sequence). V was cut by 4 bases and J by 3 bases, with 19 bases left in between. The CDR3 spans 16 residues. In the case of this clone: Its antigen is still unknown.

Here the sequenced sample was peripheral blood, taken on day 0 of AZD1222 vaccination. This chain connects TRBV5-5 to TRBJ1-1; D ambiguous. The TCR sequence derives from an adult in good health. The CDR3 is CASSLLLRPWDTEAFF. The CDR3 DNA follows: TGTGCCAGCAGCCTACTATTGAGGCCCTGGGACACTGAAGCTTTCTTT.